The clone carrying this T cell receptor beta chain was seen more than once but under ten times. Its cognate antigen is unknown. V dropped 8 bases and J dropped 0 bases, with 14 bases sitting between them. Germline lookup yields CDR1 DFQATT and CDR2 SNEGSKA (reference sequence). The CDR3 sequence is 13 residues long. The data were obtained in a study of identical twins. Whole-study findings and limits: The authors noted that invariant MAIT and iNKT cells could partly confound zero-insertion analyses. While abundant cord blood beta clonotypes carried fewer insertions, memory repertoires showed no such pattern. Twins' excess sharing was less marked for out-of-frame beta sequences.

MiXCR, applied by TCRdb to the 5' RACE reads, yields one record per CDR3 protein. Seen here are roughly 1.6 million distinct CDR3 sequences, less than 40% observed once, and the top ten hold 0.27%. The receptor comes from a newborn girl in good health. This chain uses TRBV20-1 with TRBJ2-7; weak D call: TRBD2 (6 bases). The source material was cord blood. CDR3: CSPGLPPSYEQYF. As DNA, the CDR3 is TGCAGTCCGGGACTTCCTCCCTCCTACGAGCAGTACTTC.